This TCR beta chain was obtained from a study of human T cells and chemical hapten exposure. Turning to the study itself: Scalp application of diphenylcyclopropenone was performed weekly in patients across the entire approximately 26-week study. Per-sample TCR yield variability stemmed mainly from small pooled library volume differences. Study-wide results and limits: As the donors had alopecia, their immune response may differ from healthy people's.

A single record per CDR3 protein comes from TCRdb applying MiXCR to the RACE reads. The table includes tens of thousands of distinct CDR3 sequences, around 10% detected once. Time point defined: pre-sensitization, week 0. Treatment defined: therapeutic diphenylcyclopropenone sensitization with weekly scalp DPC. The template was total RNA from unfractionated whole blood. This clonotype has a count of ten or more. The antigen is undetermined. Looked up from germline, CDR1 is DFQATT and CDR2 is SNEGSKA (reference sequence). There are 10 residues in the CDR3. With 0 bases removed from V and 9 bases from J, the gap between germline ends came to 4 bases.

The chain is built from TRBV20-1 and TRBJ2-3, with D unresolved. This sequence originates from a woman in her thirties or forties with alopecia areata. Some clones in this sample may be carry-over from other donors' samples. The sequencing here drew on whole blood, taken in connection with sensitization to the hapten diphenylcyclopropenone (DPC). CDR3 coding DNA: TGCAGTGCTAGAGAGGAAACGCAGTATTTT. Translated, it gives CSAREETQYF.